This T cell receptor (beta chain) emerged from a study of vaccination effects on CD4 cells after COVID-19. Study results and limitations: Both infection-induced and vaccine-induced clones contracted markedly at late post-vaccination timepoints.

ViraFEST assay sequencing came after antigen-specific CD4+ T cells were expanded with viral peptide pools. Investigators separated out CD4+ T cells once approximately 10 days of culture had passed. Participants got two doses of BNT162b2 or mRNA-1273 vaccine. The CDR3 runs 14 residues. Trimming stripped 5 bases from V and 10 bases from J, with 20 bases between. In germline, CDR1 is MDHEN, CDR2 SYDVKM. With respect to this clone: Antigen unknown.

This table comes from immunoSEQ multiplex PCR, and its TCRdb copy is limited to in-frame clones, with some not included. The sample consists of 25,000 to 30,000 clones, 80% to 85% of them appearing once. The chain combines TRBV28 with TRBJ2-5, with TRBD1 as a possible D gene (6 bases). This TCR was recovered from a human donor who received a COVID-19 vaccine. Some clones in this sample may be carry-over from other donors' samples. The sequencing here drew on CD4+ T cells from PBMCs cultured with SARS-CoV-2 spike peptides, taken after COVID-19 vaccination. For the CDR3, the DNA is TGTGCCAGCAGTGTAAATTGGGACACAAGAGGCCAGTACTTC. Translation: CASSVNWDTRGQYF.